The rows below give T cell receptor beta chains drawn from one sample of a study of T cell changes during pregnancy in multiple sclerosis. Sequencing was performed with immunoSEQ multiplex PCR; in TCRdb, only in-frame clones are kept and a portion is missing. The sample has 20,000 or so clones, 87% seen once. The source material was CD8+ T cells from peripheral blood mononuclear cells, sampled in the third trimester of pregnancy. The receptors here all came from a female donor in good health, enrolled as a control in a pregnancy study. The CDR3 runs from the conserved cysteine through the conserved F or W. D genes are given only for firm matches. Clone size is shown for a subset of rows, as once, few, many or a class of expanded clone.

CDR3 protein	CDR3 DNA	D gene	V gene	clone size	J gene
CSVGATGNVIGKLFF	TGCAGCGTTGGGGCAACAGGGAACGTAATAGGAAAACTGTTTTTT	.	TRBV29-1	.	TRBJ1-4
CASSQGLADEQYF	TGTGCCAGCAGCCAGGGACTAGCTGACGAGCAGTACTTC	TRBD2	TRBV14	once	TRBJ2-7
CASSHGPGNIQYF	TGTGCCAGCAGCCACGGTCCCGGGAACATTCAGTACTTC	.	TRBV14	.	TRBJ2-4
CASSLSEGLYEQYF	TGCGCCAGCAGCTTGTCGGAGGGCCTGTACGAGCAGTACTTC	.	TRBV5-1	.	TRBJ2-7
CSVEVVGTGNYEQYF	TGCAGCGTTGAGGTTGTGGGGACAGGGAACTACGAGCAGTACTTC	TRBD1	TRBV29-1	.	TRBJ2-7
CASSPFSGGARHEQYF	TGTGCCAGCAGCCCTTTTAGCGGGGGGGCCAGACACGAGCAGTACTTC	TRBD2	TRBV4-2	.	TRBJ2-7
CASSLGLAGGPYNEQFF	TGTGCCAGCAGCTTAGGTCTCGCGGGAGGGCCCTACAATGAGCAGTTCTTC	TRBD2	TRBV7-3	few	TRBJ2-1
CASSLTGRHEAFF	TGTGCCAGCAGCCTGACAGGGAGGCATGAAGCTTTCTTT	TRBD1	TRBV27	.	TRBJ1-1
CASSVLLAGVYEQFF	TGTGCCAGCAGCGTCCTCTTGGCAGGTGTCTATGAGCAGTTCTTC	.	TRBV9	.	TRBJ2-1
CSVLAGGSYEQYF	TGCAGCGTTCTAGCGGGGGGGTCCTACGAGCAGTACTTC	TRBD2	TRBV29-1	.	TRBJ2-7
CASSLSLAGASTDTQYF	TGTGCCAGCAGCTTATCTCTGGCGGGGGCTAGCACAGATACGCAGTATTTT	.	TRBV13	.	TRBJ2-3
CAWSWQGTGGRLYF	TGTGCCTGGAGTTGGCAAGGGACAGGGGGCAGATTATACTTC	TRBD1	TRBV30	.	TRBJ2-7
CASSDGQLRDEAFF	TGTGCCAGTAGTGACGGACAGTTACGAGATGAAGCTTTCTTT	.	TRBV19	.	TRBJ1-1
CASSKTQPSYNEQFF	TGTGCCAGCAGTAAGACTCAACCTTCCTACAATGAGCAGTTCTTC	.	TRBV27	.	TRBJ2-1
CASSPLLPYEQYF	TGTGCCAGCAGCCCCCTCCTACCCTACGAGCAGTACTTC	.	TRBV7-2	.	TRBJ2-7
CASSHGRGSNQPQHF	TGCGCCAGCAGCCACGGCAGGGGGAGCAATCAGCCCCAGCATTTT	TRBD1	TRBV4-1	.	TRBJ1-5
CASSQGGGFEQFF	TGCGCCAGCAGCCAAGGTGGCGGGTTTGAGCAGTTCTTC	.	TRBV4-3	.	TRBJ2-1
CASISELETQYF	TGTGCCAGCATTTCCGAGTTAGAGACCCAGTACTTC	.	TRBV2	.	TRBJ2-5
CASSLQLGTGANVLTF	TGTGCCAGCAGTTTACAGTTGGGGACAGGGGCCAACGTCCTGACTTTC	.	TRBV28	.	TRBJ2-6
CASSLISGQGATGELFF	TGTGCCAGCAGTTTAATTTCGGGACAGGGGGCGACCGGGGAGCTGTTTTTT	TRBD1	TRBV27	.	TRBJ2-2
CASSFAGGNTEAFF	TGTGCCAGCAGTTTCGCAGGGGGGAACACTGAAGCTTTCTTT	TRBD1	TRBV28	.	TRBJ1-1
CASSTDRGAYGYTF	TGTGCCAGCAGCACGGACAGGGGCGCCTATGGCTACACCTTC	TRBD1	TRBV5-4	.	TRBJ1-2
CASSTTVNTEAFF	TGTGCCAGTAGTACGACAGTGAACACTGAAGCTTTCTTT	.	TRBV19	.	TRBJ1-1
CASSVARGPNTEAFF	TGTGCCAGCAGCGTAGCTAGGGGGCCTAACACTGAAGCTTTCTTT	TRBD1	TRBV9	.	TRBJ1-1
CASSYSTGQSAFF	TGTGCCAGCAGTTACTCGACAGGACAGTCAGCTTTCTTT	.	TRBV6-6	few	TRBJ1-1
CASSSTRVVSYEQYF	TGTGCCAGCAGTTCCACCAGGGTGGTCTCCTACGAGCAGTACTTC	.	TRBV6-6	.	TRBJ2-7
CASTGSSYEQYF	TGTGCCAGCACCGGGAGCTCCTACGAGCAGTACTTC	.	TRBV27	.	TRBJ2-7
CASSPREGEENTEAFF	TGTGCCAGCAGCCCCCGGGAGGGCGAGGAGAACACTGAAGCTTTCTTT	.	TRBV14	.	TRBJ1-1
CASSQLGRGRSSYEQYF	TGTGCCAGCAGCCAATTGGGTAGGGGGAGAAGCTCCTACGAGCAGTACTTC	.	TRBV14	.	TRBJ2-7
CASSLVDRGQETQYF	TGTGCCAGCAGCTTAGTAGACAGGGGCCAAGAGACCCAGTACTTC	TRBD1	TRBV7-6	.	TRBJ2-5
CASSLRQEETQYF	TGTGCCAGCAGTTTAAGACAGGAAGAGACCCAGTACTTC	.	TRBV28	.	TRBJ2-5
CASSPRVHEQFF	TGTGCCAGCAGCCCCCGGGTACATGAGCAGTTCTTC	.	TRBV7-9	once	TRBJ2-1
CASSDGVPRDQPQHF	TGTGCCAGCAGTGATGGGGTGCCGCGGGATCAGCCCCAGCATTTT	.	TRBV2	.	TRBJ1-5
CASSSRTDSYNEQFF	TGTGCCAGCAGTTCGAGGACTGACTCCTACAATGAGCAGTTCTTC	.	TRBV7-9	.	TRBJ2-1
CASSIGGSPLHF	TGTGCCAGTAGCATCGGAGGGTCACCCCTCCACTTT	.	TRBV19	.	TRBJ1-6
CASSFGTGEPGELFF	TGTGCCAGCAGTTTTGGGACAGGGGAACCCGGGGAGCTGTTTTTT	TRBD1	TRBV28	.	TRBJ2-2
CASSPSGNYGYTF	TGTGCCAGCAGCCCCAGCGGTAACTATGGCTACACCTTC	.	TRBV9	.	TRBJ1-2
CASSLSQPTSYEQFF	TGTGCCAGCAGTTTATCCCAACCGACTAGCTATGAGCAGTTCTTC	TRBD2	TRBV28	.	TRBJ2-1
CAIKGAGANTGELFF	TGTGCCATCAAGGGTGCGGGAGCGAACACCGGGGAGCTGTTTTTT	.	TRBV21-1	.	TRBJ2-2
CASRGSLYEQYF	TGTGCCAGTAGGGGCAGCTTATACGAGCAGTACTTC	.	TRBV19	.	TRBJ2-7
CAISSPGAAHGYTF	TGTGCCATCAGTTCCCCGGGAGCTGCTCATGGCTACACCTTC	.	TRBV10-3	.	TRBJ1-2
CASALRWEYNEQFF	TGTGCCAGCGCCCTCCGGTGGGAGTACAATGAGCAGTTCTTC	.	TRBV6-5	few	TRBJ2-1
CASSLWAGGMTGANVLTF	TGTGCCAGCAGTTTATGGGCAGGGGGCATGACTGGGGCCAACGTCCTGACTTTC	TRBD1	TRBV27	.	TRBJ2-6
CASCTGKGYGYTF	TGTGCCAGCTGCACAGGGAAGGGCTATGGCTACACCTTC	.	TRBV2	.	TRBJ1-2
CASSPRDRAGANVLTF	TGTGCCAGCAGTCCCCGGGACAGGGCTGGGGCCAACGTCCTGACTTTC	TRBD1	TRBV28	.	TRBJ2-6
CASSVGRTSGSRMPDTQYF	TGTGCCAGCAGCGTAGGTAGGACTAGCGGGAGTAGGATGCCAGATACGCAGTATTTT	TRBD2	TRBV9	.	TRBJ2-3
CASSPLGTGTNYGYTF	TGTGCCAGCAGTCCTCTCGGGACAGGGACTAACTATGGCTACACCTTC	TRBD1	TRBV27	.	TRBJ1-2
CASSGGNEAFF	TGTGCCAGCAGCGGGGGCAATGAAGCTTTCTTT	.	TRBV5-6	.	TRBJ1-1
CASGPRPGEQYF	TGTGCTAGTGGTCCGCGACCGGGCGAGCAGTACTTC	.	TRBV12-5	.	TRBJ2-7
CASRQTGGYSNQPQHF	TGTGCCAGCAGACAGACAGGGGGTTATAGCAATCAGCCCCAGCATTTT	TRBD1	TRBV28	.	TRBJ1-5
CASSITSGRFSYNEQFF	TGTGCCAGTAGTATAACCAGCGGGAGGTTTTCCTACAATGAGCAGTTCTTC	TRBD2	TRBV19	.	TRBJ2-1
CAISAGTGTNEQYF	TGTGCCATCAGTGCCGGGACAGGGACCAACGAGCAGTACTTC	TRBD1	TRBV10-3	.	TRBJ2-7
CASSLGGPGTEAFF	TGTGCCAGCAGCTTAGGGGGCCCGGGCACTGAAGCTTTCTTT	.	TRBV11-2	.	TRBJ1-1
CASSQGQGADNSPLHF	TGCGCCAGCAGCCAAGGACAGGGGGCCGACAATTCACCCCTCCACTTT	TRBD1	TRBV4-1	.	TRBJ1-6
CASSLAGGDSGNTIYF	TGTGCCAGCAGCTTAGCGGGGGGGGACTCTGGAAACACCATATATTTT	.	TRBV7-9	.	TRBJ1-3
CASSQGGLETQYF	TGCGCCAGCAGCCAAGGAGGGCTAGAGACCCAGTACTTC	.	TRBV4-3	.	TRBJ2-5
CASSEGTGSYNEQFF	TGTGCCAGCAGTGAGGGGACAGGGTCCTACAATGAGCAGTTCTTC	TRBD1	TRBV2	once	TRBJ2-1
CASSLSGQGTNEKLFF	TGTGCCAGCAGCTTAAGTGGACAGGGAACTAATGAAAAACTGTTTTTT	TRBD1	TRBV7-9	.	TRBJ1-4
CASSPQREVTDTQYF	TGTGCCAGCAGTCCCCAGCGGGAGGTCACAGATACGCAGTATTTT	TRBD2	TRBV27	.	TRBJ2-3